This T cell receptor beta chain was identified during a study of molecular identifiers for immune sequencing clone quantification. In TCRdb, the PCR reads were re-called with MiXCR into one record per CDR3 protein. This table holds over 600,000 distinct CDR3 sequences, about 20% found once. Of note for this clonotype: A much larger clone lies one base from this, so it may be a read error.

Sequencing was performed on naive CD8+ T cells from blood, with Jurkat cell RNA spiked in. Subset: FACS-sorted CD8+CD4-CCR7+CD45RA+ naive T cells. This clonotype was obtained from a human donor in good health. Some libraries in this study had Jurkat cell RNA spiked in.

The CDR3 loop reads CASSESDRVADTQYF. As DNA, the CDR3 is TGTGCCAGCAGTGAGTCCGACAGGGTCGCAGATACGCAGTATTTT. The genes are TRBV6-6 and TRBJ2-3; TRBD1 matches 7 bases. After removal of 5 bases from V and 4 bases from J, the junction contained 9 bases not matched to a gene. The CDR3 length is 15 residues. CDR1 and CDR2 from the germline V gene are MNHNY and SVGAGI (reference sequence).